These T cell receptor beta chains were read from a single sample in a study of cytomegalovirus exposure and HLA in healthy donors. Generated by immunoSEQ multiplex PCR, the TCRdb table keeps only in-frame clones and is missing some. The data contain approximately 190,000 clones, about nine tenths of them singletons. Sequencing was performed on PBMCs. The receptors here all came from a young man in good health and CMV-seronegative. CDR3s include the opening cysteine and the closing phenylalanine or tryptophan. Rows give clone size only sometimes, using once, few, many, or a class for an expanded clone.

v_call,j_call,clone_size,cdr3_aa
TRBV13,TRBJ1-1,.,CASSLNWGETEAFF
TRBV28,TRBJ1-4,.,CASSGQGFATNEKLFF
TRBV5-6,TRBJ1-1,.,CASSISPGGITEAFF
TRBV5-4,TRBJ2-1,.,CASSFGTSGNGQFF
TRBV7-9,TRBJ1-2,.,CASSPRTGRGDGYTF
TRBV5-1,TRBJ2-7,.,CASHSGTDSYEQYF
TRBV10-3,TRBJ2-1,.,CAISGPLGQYSYNEQFF
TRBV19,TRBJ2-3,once,CASSISHRVTDTQYF
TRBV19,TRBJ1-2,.,CASSPGTGQGYTF
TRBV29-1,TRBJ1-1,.,CSVEDRGRGAFF
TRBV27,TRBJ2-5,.,CASSFGRWASRRETQYF
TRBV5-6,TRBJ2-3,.,CASSLGPVDTQYF
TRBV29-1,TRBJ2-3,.,CSGLGPDTQYF
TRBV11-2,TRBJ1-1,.,CASSYPRGPAGGTTEAFF
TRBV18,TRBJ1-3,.,CASSPEGRTGNTIYF
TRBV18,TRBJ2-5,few,CASSPGRETQYF
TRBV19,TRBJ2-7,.,CASSIGTGGRGYEQYF
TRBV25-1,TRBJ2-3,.,CASSWTGSTDTQYF
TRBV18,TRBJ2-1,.,CASSPRRTREDEQFF
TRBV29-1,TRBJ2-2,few,CSVGGGGTGELFF